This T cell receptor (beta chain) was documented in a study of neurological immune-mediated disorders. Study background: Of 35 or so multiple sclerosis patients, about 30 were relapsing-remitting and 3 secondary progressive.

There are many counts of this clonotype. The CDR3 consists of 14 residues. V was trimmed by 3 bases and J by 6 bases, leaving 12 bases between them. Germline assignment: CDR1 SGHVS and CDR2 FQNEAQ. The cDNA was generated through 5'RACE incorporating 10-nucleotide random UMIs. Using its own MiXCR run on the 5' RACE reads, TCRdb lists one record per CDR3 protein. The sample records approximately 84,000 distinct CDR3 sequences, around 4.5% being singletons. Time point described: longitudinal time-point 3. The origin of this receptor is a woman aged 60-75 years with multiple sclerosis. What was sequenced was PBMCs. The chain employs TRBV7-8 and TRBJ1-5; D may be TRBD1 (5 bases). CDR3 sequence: CASSFGGEIQPQHF. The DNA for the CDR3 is TGTGCCAGCAGCTTTGGAGGGGAGATTCAGCCCCAGCATTTT.